This record covers a single T cell receptor beta chain. CDR1 is SGHRS, CDR2 YFSETQ, per germline. The CDR3 consists of 14 residues. The V end was cut by 2 bases, the J end by 4 bases, with 12 bases between. The sample comes from a study of shared clonotypes between healthy human individuals. Only in-frame clones appear in the TCRdb table, and some are missing; sequencing was by immunoSEQ multiplex PCR. The sample lists 2.5 million or so clones; around 94% were seen once. Material: naive CD4+ T cells sorted from blood. The subset was: CD45RA+ positively selected. The chain couples TRBV5-1 to TRBJ1-1; no definite D call. The clonotype originates from a young man in good health. The CDR3 loop is CASSFRTPTTEAFF. DNA for the CDR3: TGCGCCAGCAGCTTTCGAACCCCCACCACTGAAGCTTTCTTT.